These T cell receptor beta chains were read from a single sample in a study of long-term antiretroviral therapy in people with HIV. TCRdb's table, derived via immunoSEQ multiplex PCR, lists solely in-frame clones and lacks some. The sample carries about 28,000 clones, more than 70% recorded once. Specimen: unsorted PBMCs, collected 1.5 years before starting antiretroviral therapy. Receptor source: a man younger than 30 with HIV. The CDR3 runs from the conserved cysteine through the conserved F or W. The D gene is left open where the match is weak. Rows may omit the clone size; those that give it use once, few, many or a size class.

D gene: -; clone size: -; J gene: TRBJ2-7; CDR3 length: 14; V gene: TRBV2; CDR3 DNA: TGTGCCAGCAGTTCCCTCCCGGGCTCCTACGAGCAGTACTTC; CDR3 protein: CASSSLPGSYEQYF
D gene: -; clone size: -; J gene: TRBJ1-5; CDR3 length: 13; V gene: TRBV6-1; CDR3 DNA: TGTGCCAGCAGTGGCAGGATCAATCAGCCCCAGCATTTT; CDR3 protein: CASSGRINQPQHF
D gene: -; clone size: few; J gene: TRBJ1-4; CDR3 length: 15; V gene: TRBV4-2; CDR3 DNA: TGTGCCAGCAGCCAAAGAGGCTCGGGTAATGAAAAACTGTTTTTT; CDR3 protein: CASSQRGSGNEKLFF
D gene: TRBD1; clone size: -; J gene: TRBJ2-7; CDR3 length: 16; V gene: TRBV6-1; CDR3 DNA: TGTGCCAGCAGTGAAATTCAGACAGGGGGCTACGACGAGCAGTACTTC; CDR3 protein: CASSEIQTGGYDEQYF
D gene: -; clone size: -; J gene: TRBJ1-4; CDR3 length: 14; V gene: TRBV5-1; CDR3 DNA: TGCGCCAGCAGCTTAAGGGACATAAATGAAAAACTGTTTTTT; CDR3 protein: CASSLRDINEKLFF
D gene: -; clone size: -; J gene: TRBJ2-1; CDR3 length: 13; V gene: TRBV10-1; CDR3 DNA: TGCGCCAGCAGTGACGATTCTTACAATGAGCAGTTCTTC; CDR3 protein: CASSDDSYNEQFF
D gene: -; clone size: -; J gene: TRBJ2-7; CDR3 length: 14; V gene: TRBV2; CDR3 DNA: TGTGCCAGCACCCAGGAACGGGTCTCCTACGAGCAGTACTTC; CDR3 protein: CASTQERVSYEQYF
D gene: -; clone size: -; J gene: TRBJ2-7; CDR3 length: 15; V gene: TRBV7-9; CDR3 DNA: TGTGCCAGCAGCACCACCCCCTACGGGTACTACGAGCAGTACTTC; CDR3 protein: CASSTTPYGYYEQYF
D gene: -; clone size: medium-sized; J gene: TRBJ2-1; CDR3 length: 13; V gene: TRBV7-3; CDR3 DNA: TGTGCCAGCAGCTTAACAGGGAACAATGAGCAGTTCTTC; CDR3 protein: CASSLTGNNEQFF
D gene: TRBD2; clone size: -; J gene: TRBJ2-7; CDR3 length: 18; V gene: TRBV7-2; CDR3 DNA: TGTGCCAGCAGCTTAGTGGGAGGGACCCAGGGTCAATCCTACGAGCAGTACTTC; CDR3 protein: CASSLVGGTQGQSYEQYF
D gene: -; clone size: -; J gene: TRBJ2-2; CDR3 length: 18; V gene: TRBV7-9; CDR3 DNA: TGTGCCAGCAGCCCGACCCCGGGACGGGACCTGGGGGCCGGGGAGCTGTTTTTT; CDR3 protein: CASSPTPGRDLGAGELFF
D gene: -; clone size: -; J gene: TRBJ1-2; CDR3 length: 16; V gene: TRBV7-9; CDR3 DNA: TGTGCCAGCAGCTTAGGCAGGGGCCCTACTGGCGATGGCTACACCTTC; CDR3 protein: CASSLGRGPTGDGYTF
D gene: TRBD1; clone size: once; J gene: TRBJ1-2; CDR3 length: 16; V gene: TRBV11-2; CDR3 DNA: TGTGCCAGCAGCTTAGATTACAGGGGGGCCATTAATGGCTACACCTTC; CDR3 protein: CASSLDYRGAINGYTF
D gene: -; clone size: -; J gene: TRBJ1-1; CDR3 length: 15; V gene: TRBV13; CDR3 DNA: TGTGCCAGCAGCCCCAGACAGGCGGTTAACACTGAAGCTTTCTTT; CDR3 protein: CASSPRQAVNTEAFF
D gene: TRBD2; clone size: -; J gene: TRBJ2-5; CDR3 length: 17; V gene: TRBV7-2; CDR3 DNA: TGTGCCAGCAGCTCGGGACTAGCGGGAGGGCCCTCGGAGACCCAGTACTTC; CDR3 protein: CASSSGLAGGPSETQYF
D gene: -; clone size: -; J gene: TRBJ2-5; CDR3 length: 13; V gene: TRBV19; CDR3 DNA: TGTGCCAGTAGTATAGGGACACAAGAGACCCAGTACTTC; CDR3 protein: CASSIGTQETQYF
D gene: -; clone size: -; J gene: TRBJ2-5; CDR3 length: 16; V gene: TRBV5-4; CDR3 DNA: TGTGCCAGCAGCTTGGATCTTGCGGGGAAGGAAGAGACCCAGTACTTC; CDR3 protein: CASSLDLAGKEETQYF
D gene: -; clone size: once; J gene: TRBJ1-3; CDR3 length: 14; V gene: TRBV5-5; CDR3 DNA: TGTGCCAGCAGCTTAGGTGATAGCGGAAACACCATATATTTT; CDR3 protein: CASSLGDSGNTIYF
D gene: TRBD1; clone size: -; J gene: TRBJ1-1; CDR3 length: 13; V gene: TRBV19; CDR3 DNA: TGTGCCAGGTACAGGGGGCAAGGGGTTGAAGCTTTCTTT; CDR3 protein: CARYRGQGVEAFF
D gene: -; clone size: -; J gene: TRBJ2-5; CDR3 length: 15; V gene: TRBV5-5; CDR3 DNA: TGTGCCAGCAGCTTGGGCTTTGGGGGCCAAGAGACCCAGTACTTC; CDR3 protein: CASSLGFGGQETQYF
D gene: TRBD1; clone size: -; J gene: TRBJ2-1; CDR3 length: 14; V gene: TRBV27; CDR3 DNA: TGTGCCAGCAAGAAGACAGGGGATTACAATGAGCAGTTCTTC; CDR3 protein: CASKKTGDYNEQFF
D gene: TRBD2; clone size: -; J gene: TRBJ2-1; CDR3 length: 16; V gene: TRBV7-3; CDR3 DNA: TGTGCCAGCAGCCCGCTGGGGGCTAGCGGGGACAATGAGCAGTTCTTC; CDR3 protein: CASSPLGASGDNEQFF
D gene: -; clone size: -; J gene: TRBJ1-1; CDR3 length: 16; V gene: TRBV19; CDR3 DNA: TGTGCCAGTAGTATGTTCGGGGGACCATTAAACACTGAAGCTTTCTTT; CDR3 protein: CASSMFGGPLNTEAFF
D gene: -; clone size: -; J gene: TRBJ2-7; CDR3 length: 15; V gene: TRBV21-1; CDR3 DNA: TGTGCCAGCAGCAAAGAAGGGACAGGGGAAGTGGAGCAGTACTTC; CDR3 protein: CASSKEGTGEVEQYF
D gene: -; clone size: -; J gene: TRBJ2-5; CDR3 length: 17; V gene: TRBV2; CDR3 DNA: TGTGCCAGCAGTGGAAAAGCCCCGTTAAGAAGACAAGAGACCCAGTACTTC; CDR3 protein: CASSGKAPLRRQETQYF
D gene: -; clone size: -; J gene: TRBJ2-1; CDR3 length: 12; V gene: TRBV10-3; CDR3 DNA: TGTGCCATCAGTGAGCCGAACTATGAGCAGTTCTTC; CDR3 protein: CAISEPNYEQFF
D gene: -; clone size: -; J gene: TRBJ2-7; CDR3 length: 13; V gene: TRBV5-8; CDR3 DNA: TGTGCCAGCAGCGCACTGGGGGCGGAGGAGCAGTACTTC; CDR3 protein: CASSALGAEEQYF
D gene: TRBD1; clone size: -; J gene: TRBJ2-3; CDR3 length: 15; V gene: TRBV10-1; CDR3 DNA: TGCGCCAGCAGTAAGGGACAGAGTAGCACAGATACGCAGTATTTT; CDR3 protein: CASSKGQSSTDTQYF
D gene: TRBD2; clone size: -; J gene: TRBJ2-2; CDR3 length: 16; V gene: TRBV6-1; CDR3 DNA: TGTGCCAGCAGTGGGAGCGGGGGGACGAACACCGGGGAGCTGTTTTTT; CDR3 protein: CASSGSGGTNTGELFF
D gene: -; clone size: -; J gene: TRBJ1-1; CDR3 length: 13; V gene: TRBV6-6; CDR3 DNA: TGTGCCAGCAGCTCCGACAGTTACACTGAAGCTTTCTTT; CDR3 protein: CASSSDSYTEAFF
D gene: TRBD1; clone size: -; J gene: TRBJ2-3; CDR3 length: 15; V gene: TRBV7-9; CDR3 DNA: TGTGCCAGCAGCTTAGGCGGACAGGGCACAGATACGCAGTATTTT; CDR3 protein: CASSLGGQGTDTQYF
D gene: TRBD2; clone size: -; J gene: TRBJ2-5; CDR3 length: 14; V gene: TRBV7-2; CDR3 DNA: TGTGCCAGCAGCCGGACTAGCGGGGGAGAGACCCAGTACTTC; CDR3 protein: CASSRTSGGETQYF
D gene: -; clone size: -; J gene: TRBJ2-7; CDR3 length: 14; V gene: TRBV18; CDR3 DNA: TGTGCCAGCTCACCACCGGGGGGTCGGTACGAGCAGTACTTC; CDR3 protein: CASSPPGGRYEQYF
D gene: -; clone size: -; J gene: TRBJ1-2; CDR3 length: 14; V gene: TRBV4-3; CDR3 DNA: TGCGCCAGCAGCCAAGATAGAAGGAACTATGGCTACACCTTC; CDR3 protein: CASSQDRRNYGYTF
D gene: TRBD1; clone size: -; J gene: TRBJ1-1; CDR3 length: 14; V gene: TRBV13; CDR3 DNA: TGTGCCAGCAGCATGGGACAGGGTAACACTGAAGCTTTCTTT; CDR3 protein: CASSMGQGNTEAFF
D gene: -; clone size: -; J gene: TRBJ1-6; CDR3 length: 14; V gene: TRBV27; CDR3 DNA: TGTGCCAGCAGGGACCCTTACGATTATTCACCCCTCCACTTT; CDR3 protein: CASRDPYDYSPLHF
D gene: -; clone size: -; J gene: TRBJ1-1; CDR3 length: 13; V gene: TRBV7-9; CDR3 DNA: TGTGCCAGCAGCTTAGGAGGGGGCACTGAAGCTTTCTTT; CDR3 protein: CASSLGGGTEAFF
D gene: TRBD2; clone size: once; J gene: TRBJ2-7; CDR3 length: 16; V gene: TRBV28; CDR3 DNA: TGTGCCAGCAGTTCGGTAACTAGCGGGAGTCTGTACGAGCAGTACTTC; CDR3 protein: CASSSVTSGSLYEQYF
D gene: TRBD1; clone size: -; J gene: TRBJ1-2; CDR3 length: 18; V gene: TRBV4-1; CDR3 DNA: TGCGCCAGCAGCCGAGACCGGGACAGGGGGCCTATTAACTATGGCTACACCTTC; CDR3 protein: CASSRDRDRGPINYGYTF
D gene: -; clone size: -; J gene: TRBJ2-7; CDR3 length: 17; V gene: TRBV18; CDR3 DNA: TGTGCCAGCTCACCTCCGAACAGGCACCGCTTCGTATACGAGCAGTACTTC; CDR3 protein: CASSPPNRHRFVYEQYF
D gene: -; clone size: -; J gene: TRBJ2-7; CDR3 length: 14; V gene: TRBV13; CDR3 DNA: TGTGCCAGCAGCTTAGGTTGGCAGCCCTACGAGCAGTACTTC; CDR3 protein: CASSLGWQPYEQYF